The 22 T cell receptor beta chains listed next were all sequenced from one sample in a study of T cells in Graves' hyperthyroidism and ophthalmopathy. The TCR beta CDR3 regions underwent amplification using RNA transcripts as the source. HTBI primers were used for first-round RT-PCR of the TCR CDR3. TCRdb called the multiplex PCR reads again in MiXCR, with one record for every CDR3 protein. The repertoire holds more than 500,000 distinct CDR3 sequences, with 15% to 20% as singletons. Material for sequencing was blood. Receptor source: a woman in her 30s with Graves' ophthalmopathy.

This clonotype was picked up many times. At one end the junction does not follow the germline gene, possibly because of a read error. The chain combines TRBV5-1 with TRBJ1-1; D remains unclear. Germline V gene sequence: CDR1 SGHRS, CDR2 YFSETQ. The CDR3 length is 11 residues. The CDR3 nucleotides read TGTGCCAGCAAGGGGAACACTGAAGCTTTCTTT. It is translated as CASKGNTEAFF.

CDR3 bases: TGTGCCAGCAGCTTAAAGACAGGGGTCGAAAAACTGTTTTTT. Protein: CASSLKTGVEKLFF. This chain links TRBV7-9 with TRBJ1-4; 8 nucleotides align to TRBD1. CDR1 is SEHNR, CDR2 FQNEAQ, per germline (reference sequence). This CDR3 contains 14 residues. The trim removed 2 bases at V and 8 bases at J, leaving 4 bases unmatched.

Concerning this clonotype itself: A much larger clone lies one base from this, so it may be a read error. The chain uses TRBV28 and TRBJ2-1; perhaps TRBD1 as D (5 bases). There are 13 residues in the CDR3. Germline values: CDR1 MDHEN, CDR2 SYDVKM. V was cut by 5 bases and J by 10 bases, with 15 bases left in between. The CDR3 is CASSLRAYREQFF. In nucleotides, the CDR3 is TGTGCCAGCAGTCTCAGGGCGTACCGGGAGCAGTTCTTC.

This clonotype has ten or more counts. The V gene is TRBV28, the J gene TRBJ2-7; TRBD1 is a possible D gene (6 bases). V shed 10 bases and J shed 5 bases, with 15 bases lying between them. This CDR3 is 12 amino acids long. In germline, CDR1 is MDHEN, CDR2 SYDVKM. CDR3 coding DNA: TGTGCCATCACCGGGACACCCGACGAGCAGTACTTC. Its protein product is CAITGTPDEQYF. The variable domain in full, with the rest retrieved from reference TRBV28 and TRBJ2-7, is DVKVTQSSRYLVKRTGEKVFLECVQDMDHENMFWYRQDPGLGLRLIYFSYDVKMKEKGDIPEGYSVSREKKERFSLILESASTNQTSMYLCAITGTPDEQYFGPGTRLTVT.

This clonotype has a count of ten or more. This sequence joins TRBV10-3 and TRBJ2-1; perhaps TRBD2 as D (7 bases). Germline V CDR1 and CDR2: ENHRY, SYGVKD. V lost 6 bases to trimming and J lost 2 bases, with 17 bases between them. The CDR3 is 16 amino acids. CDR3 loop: CAISTEEGGTYNEQFF. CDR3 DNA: TGTGCCATCAGCACGGAAGAGGGGGGGACCTACAATGAGCAGTTCTTC.

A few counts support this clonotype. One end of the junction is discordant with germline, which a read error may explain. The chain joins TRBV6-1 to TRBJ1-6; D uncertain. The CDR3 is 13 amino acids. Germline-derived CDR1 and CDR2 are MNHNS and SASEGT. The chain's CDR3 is CTSSFERNSPLHF. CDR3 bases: TGTACCAGCAGTTTTGAAAGGAATTCACCCCTCCACTTT.

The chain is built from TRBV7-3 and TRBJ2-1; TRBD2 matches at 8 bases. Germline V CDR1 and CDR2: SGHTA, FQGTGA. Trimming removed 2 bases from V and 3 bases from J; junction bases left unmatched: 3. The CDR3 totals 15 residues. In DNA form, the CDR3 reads TGTGCCAGCAGCTTAGGACTAGCTCACTACAATGAGCAGTTCTTC. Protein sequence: CASSLGLAHYNEQFF.

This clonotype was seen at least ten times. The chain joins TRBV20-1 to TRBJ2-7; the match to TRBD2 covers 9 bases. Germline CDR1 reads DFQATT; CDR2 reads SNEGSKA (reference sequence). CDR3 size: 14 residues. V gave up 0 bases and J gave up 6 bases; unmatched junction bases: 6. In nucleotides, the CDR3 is TGCAGTGCTAGAGATGGTCTAGCGGGAATCGAGCAGTACTTC. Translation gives CSARDGLAGIEQYF.

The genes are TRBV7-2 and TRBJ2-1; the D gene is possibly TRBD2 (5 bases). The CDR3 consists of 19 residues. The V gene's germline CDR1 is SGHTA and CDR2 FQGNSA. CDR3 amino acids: CGINPGSFLLILRYNEQFF. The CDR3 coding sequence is TGTGGCATCAACCCGGGGAGTTTTTTATTAATTCTGAGGTACAATGAGCAGTTCTTC.

In DNA form, the CDR3 reads TGTGCCAGCAGGGATGGGAGAAGTGGGCAGTTCTTC. This sequence encodes CASRDGRSGQFF. The rearrangement links TRBV28 to TRBJ2-1, with D tentatively TRBD2 (5 bases). V was pared by 6 bases and J by 12 bases, with 15 bases between. Germline CDR1 and CDR2: MDHEN and SYDVKM. The CDR3 is made up of 12 amino acids.

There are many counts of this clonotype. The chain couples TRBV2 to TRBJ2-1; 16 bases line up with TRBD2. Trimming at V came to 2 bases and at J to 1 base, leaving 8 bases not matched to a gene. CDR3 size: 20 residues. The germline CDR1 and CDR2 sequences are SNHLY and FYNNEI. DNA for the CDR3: TGTGCCAGCAGTGAATTAGGAGGGACTAGCGGGAGGGATTCCTACAATGAGCAGTTCTTC. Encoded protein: CASSELGGTSGRDSYNEQFF.

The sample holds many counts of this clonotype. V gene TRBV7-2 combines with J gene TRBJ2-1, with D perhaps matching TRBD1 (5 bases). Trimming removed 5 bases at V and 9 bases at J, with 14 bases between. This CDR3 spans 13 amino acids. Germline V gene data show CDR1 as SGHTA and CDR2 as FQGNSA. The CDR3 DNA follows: TGTGCCAGCAGCCTCGTACAGGCCGGTGAGCAGTTCTTC. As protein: CASSLVQAGEQFF.

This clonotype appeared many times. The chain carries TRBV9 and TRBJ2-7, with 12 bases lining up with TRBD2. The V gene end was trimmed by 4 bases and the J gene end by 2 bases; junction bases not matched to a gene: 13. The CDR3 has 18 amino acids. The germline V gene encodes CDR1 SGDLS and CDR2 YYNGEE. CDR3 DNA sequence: TGTGCCAGCAGCCCTATCCGGGCCTCTAGCGGGAGGGCCTACGAGCAGTACTTC. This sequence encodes CASSPIRASSGRAYEQYF.

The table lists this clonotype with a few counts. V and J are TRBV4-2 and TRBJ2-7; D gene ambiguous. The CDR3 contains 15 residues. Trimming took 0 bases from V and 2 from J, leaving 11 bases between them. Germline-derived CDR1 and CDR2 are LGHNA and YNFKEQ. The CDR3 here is CASSQDRNSPYEQYF. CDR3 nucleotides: TGTGCCAGCAGCCAAGATAGGAACAGTCCCTACGAGCAGTACTTC.

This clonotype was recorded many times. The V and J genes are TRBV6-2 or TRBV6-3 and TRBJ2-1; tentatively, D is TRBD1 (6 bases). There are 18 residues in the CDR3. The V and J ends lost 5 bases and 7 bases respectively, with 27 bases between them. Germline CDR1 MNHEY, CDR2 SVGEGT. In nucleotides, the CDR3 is TGTGCCAGCAGTCCCATGCGATCAGGGGCCGCGATGGAGAATGAGCAGTTCTTC. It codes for CASSPMRSGAAMENEQFF.

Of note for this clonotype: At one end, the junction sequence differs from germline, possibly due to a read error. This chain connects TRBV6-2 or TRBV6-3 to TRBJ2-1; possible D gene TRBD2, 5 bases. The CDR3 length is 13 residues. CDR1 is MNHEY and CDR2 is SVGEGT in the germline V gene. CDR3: CASSDSGGVEQFF. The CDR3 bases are TGTGCCAGCAGTGACTCCGGAGGTGTTGAGCAGTTCTTC.

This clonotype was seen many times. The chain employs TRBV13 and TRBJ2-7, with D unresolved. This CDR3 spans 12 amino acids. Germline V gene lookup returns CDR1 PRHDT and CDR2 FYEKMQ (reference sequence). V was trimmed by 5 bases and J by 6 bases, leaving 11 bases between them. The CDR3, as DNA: TGTGCCAGCAGCCCTCCAGTCGGCGAGCAGTACTTC. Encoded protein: CASSPPVGEQYF.

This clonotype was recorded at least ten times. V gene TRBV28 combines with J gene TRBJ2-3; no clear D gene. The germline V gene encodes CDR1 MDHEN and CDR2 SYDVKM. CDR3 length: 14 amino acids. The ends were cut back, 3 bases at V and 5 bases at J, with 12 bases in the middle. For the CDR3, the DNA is TGTGCCAGCAGTTTTTCCGACACACGAGATACGCAGTATTTT. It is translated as CASSFSDTRDTQYF.

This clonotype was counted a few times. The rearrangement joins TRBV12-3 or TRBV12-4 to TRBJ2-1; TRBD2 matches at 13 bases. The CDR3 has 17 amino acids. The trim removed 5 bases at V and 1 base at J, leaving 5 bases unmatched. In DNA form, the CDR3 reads TGTGCCAGCAGTCCTGGACTAGCGGGAGCGTCCTACAATGAGCAGTTCTTC. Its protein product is CASSPGLAGASYNEQFF.

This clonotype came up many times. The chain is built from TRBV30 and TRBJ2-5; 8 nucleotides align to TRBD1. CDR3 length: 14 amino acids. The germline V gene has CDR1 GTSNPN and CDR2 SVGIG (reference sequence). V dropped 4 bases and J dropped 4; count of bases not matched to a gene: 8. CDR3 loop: CAWIRGQGAETQYF. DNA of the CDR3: TGTGCCTGGATACGCGGACAGGGCGCAGAGACCCAGTACTTC. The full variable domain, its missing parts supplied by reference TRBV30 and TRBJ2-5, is SQTIHQWPATLVQPVGSPLSLECTVEGTSNPNLYWYRQAAGRGLQLLFYSVGIGQISSEVPQNLSASRPQDRQFILSSKKLLLSDSGFYLCAWIRGQGAETQYFGPGTRLLVL.

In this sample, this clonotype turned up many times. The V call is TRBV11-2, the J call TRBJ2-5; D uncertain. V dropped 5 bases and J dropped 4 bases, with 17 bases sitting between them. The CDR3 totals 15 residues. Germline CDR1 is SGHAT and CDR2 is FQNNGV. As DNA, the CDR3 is TGTGCCAGCAGCCGCGTCATTGGGGAAATAGAGACCCAGTACTTC. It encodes CASSRVIGEIETQYF.

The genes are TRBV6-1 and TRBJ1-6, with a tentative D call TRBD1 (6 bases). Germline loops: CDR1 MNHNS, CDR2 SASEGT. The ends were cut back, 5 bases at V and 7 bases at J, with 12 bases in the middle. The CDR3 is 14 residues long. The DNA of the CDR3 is TGTGCCAGCAGTCCCCCAGGGGAAAATTCACCCCTCCACTTT. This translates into CASSPPGENSPLHF.